The 21 T cell receptor beta chains given below trace back to one sample, sequenced in a study of shared clonotypes between healthy human individuals. Clones were sequenced by immunoSEQ multiplex PCR, and TCRdb holds only the in-frame ones, with some missing. The sample shows roughly 1.4 million clones, approximately 98.5% of them seen only once. The sample was naive CD4+ T cells sorted from blood. Subset: CD45RA+ positively selected. These receptors originate from a man aged 30 to 45 in good health.

This chain connects TRBV29-1 to TRBJ1-2; 10 bases map to TRBD1. In germline, CDR1 is SQVTM, CDR2 ANQGSEA. With V trimmed by 3 bases and J by 6 bases, 4 bases remained unmatched. The CDR3 is 13 amino acids. DNA of the CDR3: TGCAGCGTTGACGACAGGGGGCGTGATGGCTACACCTTC. It codes for CSVDDRGRDGYTF.

V gene TRBV19 combines with J gene TRBJ1-5, with D hard to call. The V end was cut by 3 bases, the J end by 9 bases, with 9 bases between. The V gene's germline CDR1 is LNHDA and CDR2 SQIVND (reference sequence). The CDR3 has 12 residues. The CDR3 sequence is CASSISGRPQHF. CDR3 nucleotides: TGTGCCAGTAGTATTTCGGGGAGGCCCCAGCATTTT.

The chain joins TRBV6-5 to TRBJ1-3; D ambiguous. CDR3 length: 15 residues. V was clipped by 6 bases and J by 4 bases, with 16 bases between them. CDR1 and CDR2 (germline): MNHEY, SVGAGI. CDR3: CASRTVGQSGNTIYF. The CDR3 DNA reads as TGTGCCAGCAGAACCGTCGGGCAGTCCGGAAACACCATATATTTT.

This rearrangement joins TRBV6-6 to TRBJ2-1, with 7 bases matching TRBD2. Germline V gene sequence: CDR1 MNHNY, CDR2 SVGAGI (reference sequence). The CDR3 consists of 15 residues. Trimming cost V 3 bases and J 6 bases; bases outside gene matches: 8. CDR3 in amino acids: CASSYGLGSSNEQFF. The CDR3 bases are TGTGCCAGCAGTTATGGACTAGGGTCTAGCAATGAGCAGTTCTTC.

The CDR3 DNA is TGTGCCAGTAGTATCCTCGGACTAGCGGGAGCAGATACGCAGTATTTT. Residues: CASSILGLAGADTQYF. V gene TRBV19 combines with J gene TRBJ2-3, with TRBD2 matching over 13 bases. V shed 3 bases, J shed 4 bases, and the junction held 4 bases outside the gene matches. The CDR3 runs 16 residues. Germline CDR1 reads LNHDA; CDR2 reads SQIVND (reference sequence).

The chain recombines TRBV29-1 with TRBJ2-2; D is undetermined. With 4 bases removed from V and 2 bases from J, the gap between germline ends came to 8 bases. Germline V CDR1 and CDR2: SQVTM, ANQGSEA. The CDR3 totals 13 residues. CDR3 coding DNA: TGCAGCGTTGTTGGGCTTAACACCGGGGAGCTGTTTTTT. Its protein is CSVVGLNTGELFF.

The chain carries TRBV5-1 and TRBJ2-2; 9 positions agree with TRBD1. The V and J ends lost 4 bases and 6 bases, in that order; junction bases with no gene match: 13. The germline CDR1 and CDR2 sequences are SGHRS and YFSETQ. The CDR3 is 17 amino acids. The CDR3: CASSLIPGQGSPGELFF. DNA of the CDR3: TGCGCCAGCAGCCTTATCCCGGGACAGGGATCTCCCGGGGAGCTGTTTTTT.

The chain is built from TRBV5-1 and TRBJ2-7, with D uncertain. The germline V gene has CDR1 SGHRS and CDR2 YFSETQ. This CDR3 comprises 14 residues. The V gene lost 2 bases and the J gene lost 0 bases, with 9 bases spanning the gap. Here the CDR3 reads CASSFARASYEQYF. CDR3 nucleotides: TGCGCCAGCAGCTTTGCCCGGGCCTCCTACGAGCAGTACTTC.

The chain has TRBV10-3 and TRBJ1-2, with unresolved D. Trimming stripped 4 bases from V and 4 bases from J, with 10 bases between. CDR1 ENHRY and CDR2 SYGVKD come from the germline V gene. This CDR3 contains 13 residues. CDR3 nucleotide sequence: TGTGCCATCAGTGCCGGGTCGGGCTATGGCTACACCTTC. It specifies CAISAGSGYGYTF.

CDR3 sequence reads: CASSQRAGQGSEQFF. The CDR3 region has the DNA TGCGCCAGCAGCCAACGCGCCGGACAGGGGAGTGAGCAGTTCTTC. The chain has TRBV4-3 and TRBJ2-1; 9 bases are shared with TRBD1. From germline, CDR1 is LGHNA and CDR2 YSLEER. The CDR3 consists of 15 residues. With 2 bases clipped from V and 9 bases from J, the junction kept 8 bases outside the gene matches.

In its sample, this clone was seen once. The V and J genes are TRBV14 and TRBJ2-3, with a possible D match to TRBD2 (6 bases). The ends were cut back, 5 bases at V and 5 bases at J, with 14 bases in the middle. The CDR3 is 14 amino acids. Germline V gene data show CDR1 as SGHDN and CDR2 as FVKESK. The DNA for the CDR3 is TGTGCCAGCAGCACCGGGAGCCCCCAAGATACGCAGTATTTT. Amino acid sequence: CASSTGSPQDTQYF. Combining the CDR3 with reference TRBV14 and TRBJ2-3 gives the whole variable domain EAGVTQFPSHSVIEKGQTVTLRCDPISGHDNLYWYRRVMGKEIKFLLHFVKESKQDESGMPNNRFLAERTGGTYSTLKVQPAELEDSGVYFCASSTGSPQDTQYFGPGTRLTVL.

This clone showed up just once. The rearrangement uses TRBV21-1 and TRBJ1-2; the table's TRBD1 call for D was not verified on the DNA. TRBV21-1 is designated a pseudogene. This CDR3 spans 13 amino acids. The DNA of the CDR3 is TGTGCCAGCAGCATAAGACAGGCCCTCGGCTACACCTTC. Translating gives CASSIRQALGYTF.

The rearrangement joins TRBV7-2 to TRBJ2-2; D unresolved. With 3 bases removed from V and 1 base from J, the gap between germline ends came to 6 bases. The CDR3 covers 14 residues. CDR1 and CDR2 (germline): SGHTA, FQGNSA. The CDR3 bases are TGTGCCAGCAGCTTCATAAGGAACACCGGGGAGCTGTTTTTT. Its translation: CASSFIRNTGELFF.

The chain links TRBV7-9 to TRBJ1-5, with 7 bases aligning to TRBD1. Trimming at V came to 6 bases and at J to 4 bases, leaving 9 bases not matched to a gene. The CDR3 has 15 amino acids. In germline, CDR1 is SEHNR, CDR2 FQNEAQ (reference sequence). The CDR3 spells CASSKDRSANQPQHF. CDR3 nucleotide sequence: TGTGCCAGCAGTAAGGACAGGTCGGCGAATCAGCCCCAGCATTTT.

As for this clone: A junction end diverges from the germline sequence, so it may reflect a read error. The chain is built from TRBV11-2 and TRBJ1-2; D is ambiguous. The CDR3 spans 11 residues. The V gene's germline CDR1 is SGHAT and CDR2 FQNNGV. CDR3 residues: CASSLQVLSSF. DNA for the CDR3: TGTGCCAGCAGCCTTCAGGTCCTCAGCTCGTTC.

This chain connects TRBV6-5 to TRBJ2-3, with D tentatively TRBD1 or TRBD2 (6 bases each). Germline V gene lookup returns CDR1 MNHEY and CDR2 SVGAGI. V was shortened by 4 bases and J by 6 bases, with 17 bases between the two germline ends. This CDR3 has 15 amino acids. The CDR3, as DNA: TGTGCCAGCAGTTGGAGTATAGGGGGGAGGGATACGCAGTATTTT. Its protein is CASSWSIGGRDTQYF.

The V call is TRBV6-4, the J call TRBJ2-3, with D unclear. There are 13 residues in the CDR3. Germline CDR1 reads MRHNA; CDR2 reads SNTAGT. Trimming left V 0 bases short and J 7 bases short, with 8 bases between. CDR3 nucleotides: TGTGCCAGCAGTGACTCTAGTGGTTATACGCAGTATTTT. It encodes CASSDSSGYTQYF.

The chain links TRBV21-1 to TRBJ1-1; the D segment call TRBD1 is taken from the table without a DNA check. TRBV21-1 is termed a pseudogene. The CDR3 covers 14 residues. The CDR3 sequence is CASSKVGRWTEAFF. CDR3 nucleotides: TGTGCCAGCAGCAAAGTGGGGCGCTGGACTGAAGCTTTCTTT.

The count of this clone is one. This chain links TRBV28 with TRBJ2-7; 8 positions agree with TRBD1. The CDR3 contains 16 residues. Trimming took 2 bases from V and 5 from J; bases not matched to a gene: 11. Looked up from germline, CDR1 is MDHEN and CDR2 is SYDVKM. The CDR3 loop is CASSLPPRTGSDEQYF. CDR3 DNA: TGTGCCAGCAGTTTACCTCCCCGGACAGGGTCTGACGAGCAGTACTTC.

The chain recombines TRBV7-3 with TRBJ1-2; D gene uncertain. CDR3 length equals 13 residues. Trimming shortened V by 2 bases and J by 4 bases, and 8 bases separated the two germline ends. Germline loops: CDR1 SGHTA, CDR2 FQGTGA. CDR3 sequence: CASSLGGAYGYTF. DNA for the CDR3: TGTGCCAGCAGCTTAGGAGGTGCCTATGGCTACACCTTC.

This sequence joins TRBV6-5 and TRBJ2-7; D is perhaps TRBD2 (5 bases). The length of the CDR3 is 15 residues. V lost 4 bases, J lost 2 bases, and 15 bases lay in between. Germline values: CDR1 MNHEY, CDR2 SVGAGI. The CDR3 nucleotides read TGTGCCAGCAGTTCCTCCCCGGGGAAACCCTACGAGCAGTACTTC. The encoded protein is CASSSSPGKPYEQYF.